These T cell receptor beta chains were read from a single sample in a study of blood T cell repertoires in COVID-19. Here immunoSEQ multiplex PCR was the method, and the copy in TCRdb shows in-frame clones only, minus some. The table lists over 60,000 clones, just over 85% of them singletons. Sample: peripheral blood. The receptors here all came from a man between 65 and 85 years old with active or convalescent COVID-19. Both conserved end residues are part of each CDR3. The order of the fields is D gene, clone size, V gene, J gene, CDR3 protein, CDR3 DNA. The D gene is left open where the match is weak. Clone sizes are given selectively: once, few, many, or a class where the clone is expanded.

D: TRBD1
size: .
V: TRBV9
J: TRBJ2-5
CDR3: CASSVEGAETQYF
DNA: TGTGCCAGCAGCGTAGAGGGGGCGGAGACCCAGTACTTC

D: .
size: .
V: TRBV5-1
J: TRBJ2-5
CDR3: CASSLGTVQETQYF
DNA: TGCGCCAGCAGCTTGGGGACAGTCCAAGAGACCCAGTACTTC

D: .
size: .
V: TRBV9
J: TRBJ2-1
CDR3: CASSVGSLSSYNEQFF
DNA: TGTGCCAGCAGCGTAGGTAGCCTGAGCTCCTACAATGAGCAGTTCTTC

D: .
size: .
V: TRBV27
J: TRBJ1-1
CDR3: CASSSREANTEAFF
DNA: TGTGCCAGCAGTTCCCGTGAAGCCAACACTGAAGCTTTCTTT

D: TRBD2
size: .
V: TRBV19
J: TRBJ2-1
CDR3: CASSKLAGSYNEQFF
DNA: TGTGCCAGTAGTAAGCTAGCGGGATCCTACAATGAGCAGTTCTTC

D: .
size: .
V: TRBV24-1
J: TRBJ1-2
CDR3: CATSGGRGSTNYGYTF
DNA: TGTGCCACCAGTGGCGGCAGGGGCTCCACTAACTATGGCTACACCTTC

D: .
size: .
V: TRBV2
J: TRBJ1-5
CDR3: CASTASGGRQPQHF
DNA: TGTGCCAGCACGGCCTCGGGGGGTAGGCAGCCCCAGCATTTT

D: .
size: .
V: TRBV19
J: TRBJ1-5
CDR3: CASSILQATGYQPQHF
DNA: TGTGCCAGTAGTATCCTACAGGCTACAGGCTATCAGCCCCAGCATTTT

D: TRBD1
size: .
V: TRBV5-1
J: TRBJ2-1
CDR3: CASSLQGQENNEQFF
DNA: TGCGCCAGCAGCTTGCAGGGACAGGAAAACAATGAGCAGTTCTTC

D: .
size: .
V: TRBV19
J: TRBJ1-5
CDR3: CASSTPNVGALGGGQPQHF
DNA: TGTGCCAGTAGCACCCCGAACGTGGGGGCCCTAGGCGGTGGTCAGCCCCAGCATTTT

D: .
size: once
V: TRBV4-3
J: TRBJ1-5
CDR3: CASSQDAQGTQPQHF
DNA: TGCGCCAGCAGCCAAGATGCACAGGGTACTCAGCCCCAGCATTTT

D: .
size: .
V: TRBV9
J: TRBJ1-1
CDR3: CASSEGVLTEAFF
DNA: TGTGCCAGCAGCGAGGGGGTGTTGACTGAAGCTTTCTTT

D: .
size: .
V: TRBV6-1
J: TRBJ1-3
CDR3: CASSEGDLSSGNTIYF
DNA: TGTGCCAGCAGTGAGGGGGACTTGAGCTCTGGAAACACCATATATTTT

D: TRBD1
size: once
V: TRBV5-6
J: TRBJ2-7
CDR3: CASSGLTGGFYEQYF
DNA: TGTGCCAGCAGCGGTCTGACAGGGGGTTTCTACGAGCAGTACTTC

D: .
size: .
V: TRBV2
J: TRBJ1-5
CDR3: CASSDRGGNQPQHF
DNA: TGTGCCAGCAGTGACAGGGGAGGCAATCAGCCCCAGCATTTT

D: .
size: .
V: TRBV6-2/TRBV6-3
J: TRBJ2-3
CDR3: CASSPPGHKSTDTQYF
DNA: TGTGCCAGCAGCCCTCCGGGACATAAAAGCACAGATACGCAGTATTTT

D: TRBD1
size: .
V: TRBV3-1/TRBV3-2
J: TRBJ2-3
CDR3: CASSPDGTGDTQYF
DNA: TGTGCCAGCAGCCCGGACGGGACAGGAGATACGCAGTATTTT

D: TRBD1
size: .
V: TRBV6-5
J: TRBJ2-7
CDR3: CASTGTVSYEQYF
DNA: TGTGCCAGCACGGGGACAGTGTCCTACGAGCAGTACTTC

D: TRBD1
size: .
V: TRBV6-1
J: TRBJ2-1
CDR3: CASSDSGGPNYNEQFF
DNA: TGTGCCAGCAGTGATTCAGGGGGTCCGAACTACAATGAGCAGTTCTTC

D: .
size: .
V: TRBV30
J: TRBJ1-3
CDR3: CAWSITGGNTIYF
DNA: TGTGCCTGGAGTATAACAGGTGGAAACACCATATATTTT

D: TRBD1
size: .
V: TRBV7-9
J: TRBJ1-4
CDR3: CASSSPTGGFQEKLFF
DNA: TGTGCCAGCAGCTCCCCTACAGGGGGGTTTCAGGAAAAACTGTTTTTT

D: .
size: .
V: TRBV5-6
J: TRBJ2-5
CDR3: CASSPVRGQTQYF
DNA: TGTGCCAGCAGTCCGGTGCGGGGGCAGACCCAGTACTTC

D: .
size: .
V: TRBV5-1
J: TRBJ2-3
CDR3: CASSLQGDKGTDTQYF
DNA: TGCGCCAGCAGCTTGCAAGGGGATAAGGGCACAGATACGCAGTATTTT

D: TRBD2
size: .
V: TRBV13
J: TRBJ2-7
CDR3: CASSLGREGLAVYEQYF
DNA: TGTGCCAGCAGCTTAGGCAGGGAAGGCCTAGCGGTCTACGAGCAGTACTTC

D: .
size: .
V: TRBV6-5
J: TRBJ1-5
CDR3: CASSPGQGSQPQHF
DNA: TGTGCCAGCAGTCCTGGGCAGGGGAGTCAGCCCCAGCATTTT

D: TRBD1
size: .
V: TRBV19
J: TRBJ1-2
CDR3: CASSPQGGGYGYTF
DNA: TGTGCCAGTAGTCCCCAGGGGGGTGGCTATGGCTACACCTTC

D: .
size: .
V: TRBV2
J: TRBJ2-7
CDR3: CASSETRRLREQYF
DNA: TGTGCCAGCAGTGAAACCCGCCGGTTGCGGGAGCAGTACTTC

D: .
size: .
V: TRBV6-5
J: TRBJ1-5
CDR3: CASSYSGSQPQHF
DNA: TGTGCCAGCAGTTACTCCGGGAGTCAGCCCCAGCATTTT

D: TRBD1
size: .
V: TRBV7-9
J: TRBJ2-7
CDR3: CASSPFPGQRYYEQYF
DNA: TGTGCCAGCAGCCCGTTTCCGGGACAGAGGTACTACGAGCAGTACTTC

D: TRBD2
size: .
V: TRBV11-3
J: TRBJ2-1
CDR3: CASSLAGLAGFNEQFF
DNA: TGTGCCAGCAGCTTAGCGGGGCTAGCGGGATTCAATGAGCAGTTCTTC

D: .
size: .
V: TRBV2
J: TRBJ2-2
CDR3: CASSEQGIANTGELFF
DNA: TGTGCCAGCAGTGAGCAGGGCATCGCGAACACCGGGGAGCTGTTTTTT

D: .
size: .
V: TRBV20-1
J: TRBJ1-2
CDR3: CSATADYTF
DNA: TGCAGTGCGACTGCGGATTACACCTTC

D: .
size: .
V: TRBV7-3
J: TRBJ1-1
CDR3: CASSLTYPYTEAFF
DNA: TGTGCCAGCAGCTTAACGTATCCGTACACTGAAGCTTTCTTT

D: TRBD1
size: once
V: TRBV19
J: TRBJ2-3
CDR3: CASSVPLILDRDTDTQYF
DNA: TGTGCCAGTAGTGTACCTCTTATTCTGGACAGGGACACAGATACGCAGTATTTT

D: .
size: .
V: TRBV9
J: TRBJ2-2
CDR3: CASRAGTGELFF
DNA: TGTGCCAGCAGGGCGGGCACCGGGGAGCTGTTTTTT

D: .
size: .
V: TRBV24-1
J: TRBJ1-5
CDR3: CATSDSKTVGQPQHF
DNA: TGTGCCACCAGTGATTCTAAAACTGTCGGTCAGCCCCAGCATTTT

D: .
size: .
V: TRBV2
J: TRBJ1-1
CDR3: CASSAQGLVEAFF
DNA: TGTGCCAGCAGTGCCCAGGGTCTGGTTGAAGCTTTCTTT

D: TRBD2
size: .
V: TRBV30
J: TRBJ2-5
CDR3: CAWSPRLAGAETQYF
DNA: TGTGCCTGGAGTCCTCGGTTAGCGGGAGCAGAGACCCAGTACTTC

D: TRBD1
size: .
V: TRBV5-1
J: TRBJ1-1
CDR3: CASSGGTGMNTEAFF
DNA: TGCGCCAGCAGCGGTGGGACAGGCATGAACACTGAAGCTTTCTTT

D: TRBD2
size: .
V: TRBV30
J: TRBJ2-1
CDR3: CAWSGSGRALF
DNA: TGTGCCTGGAGTGGTAGCGGGAGGGCTCTCTTC

D: TRBD2
size: .
V: TRBV5-1
J: TRBJ2-5
CDR3: CASRASGVYQETQYF
DNA: TGCGCCAGCAGGGCTAGCGGGGTGTACCAAGAGACCCAGTACTTC

D: TRBD2
size: .
V: TRBV5-1
J: TRBJ2-2
CDR3: CASSLRAGGSTGELFF
DNA: TGCGCCAGCAGCCTTCGGGCGGGAGGGTCCACCGGGGAGCTGTTTTTT

D: TRBD2
size: .
V: TRBV24-1
J: TRBJ2-1
CDR3: CATSDLSSGSSYNEQFF
DNA: TGTGCCACCAGTGATTTGTCTAGCGGGAGCTCCTACAATGAGCAGTTCTTC

D: .
size: .
V: TRBV7-5
J: TRBJ1-1
CDR3: CARRKKQGVSTEAFF
DNA: TGTGCCAGAAGAAAAAAACAGGGGGTGAGCACTGAAGCTTTCTTT

D: .
size: .
V: TRBV28
J: TRBJ2-2
CDR3: CASSFSVLEIGNWDTGELFF
DNA: TGTGCCAGCAGTTTCTCGGTTTTGGAAATCGGGAATTGGGACACCGGGGAGCTGTTTTTT

D: .
size: .
V: TRBV5-4
J: TRBJ1-1
CDR3: CASSSPSQGNTEAFF
DNA: TGTGCCAGCAGCTCTCCTTCACAGGGGAACACTGAAGCTTTCTTT

D: .
size: .
V: TRBV30
J: TRBJ1-5
CDR3: CAWSLGTYGQPQHF
DNA: TGTGCCTGGAGTCTCGGGACTTATGGTCAGCCCCAGCATTTT

D: .
size: .
V: TRBV28
J: TRBJ2-2
CDR3: CASSPPQGKGTGELFF
DNA: TGTGCCAGCAGTCCGCCCCAGGGCAAAGGCACCGGGGAGCTGTTTTTT

D: TRBD1
size: .
V: TRBV24-1
J: TRBJ2-7
CDR3: CATSDARGLSYEQYF
DNA: TGTGCCACCAGTGATGCCAGGGGGCTCTCCTACGAGCAGTACTTC

D: .
size: .
V: TRBV18
J: TRBJ2-2
CDR3: CASSPFRIEAGELFF
DNA: TGTGCCAGCTCACCATTTAGAATTGAGGCCGGGGAGCTGTTTTTT

D: .
size: .
V: TRBV4-3
J: TRBJ1-1
CDR3: CASSQRWDTENTEAFF
DNA: TGCGCCAGCAGCCAACGGTGGGACACGGAGAACACTGAAGCTTTCTTT